Below are 24 T cell receptor beta chains sequenced from a single sample in a study of response to subunit inactivated influenza vaccine (dated by TCRdb to the late 2010s). The library relied on RT-PCR. TCRdb records Illumina HiSeq 2500 as the sequencer. TCRdb applied fastp at Q25 and MiXCR to the public reads, then kept only in-frame beta chains. Duplicate CDR3 protein sequences are folded into a single record with the most common DNA and genes. For this sample there are about 520,000 distinct CDR3 sequences; roughly 25% appear just once. Of the sample, under 2.5% falls within the top ten clones. The sequenced sample was CD4+ T cells sorted from PBMCs, obtained around 5 days after vaccination. These TCRs come from a man in his fifties who received an inactivated influenza vaccine. Donor details come from another sample of the same person, matched by shared clones.

The J gene is TRBJ2-5, the V gene TRBV29-1, with TRBD1 identical over 8 bases. The CDR3 is 13 amino acids. V lost 3 bases, J lost 5 bases, and 5 bases stayed unmatched. Per the germline V gene, CDR1 is SQVTM and CDR2 is ANQGSEA. For the CDR3, the DNA is TGCAGCGTTGACCCAGGGGGCTGGGAGACCCAGTACTTC. This sequence encodes CSVDPGGWETQYF.

The chain is built from TRBV12-3 or TRBV12-4 and TRBJ1-6; D remains ambiguous. Trimming took 5 bases from V and 6 from J, leaving 17 bases between them. This CDR3 contains 16 residues. CDR3 amino acids: CASSPATDGTNSPLHF. CDR3 coding DNA: TGTGCCAGCAGTCCAGCCACGGACGGAACTAATTCACCCCTCCACTTT.

The chain carries TRBV10-3 and TRBJ2-3; 7 bases align to TRBD2. CDR1 is ENHRY, CDR2 SYGVKD, per germline. V was clipped by 6 bases and J by 1 base; unmatched bases: 7. The CDR3 has 15 residues. CDR3 sequence: CAIRPGLLGTDTQYF. The CDR3 DNA sequence: TGTGCCATCAGACCGGGACTACTTGGCACAGATACGCAGTATTTT.

This clonotype appeared a few times. The chain links TRBV20-1 to TRBJ1-2; 7 nucleotides line up with TRBD1. The junction had 6 bases not matched to a gene; V was cut back by 6 bases and J by 2 bases. Germline CDR1 reads DFQATT; CDR2 reads SNEGSKA (reference sequence). The CDR3 has 13 amino acids. The CDR3 DNA reads TGCAGTGCAAATCAACAGGGGAACTATGGCTACACCTTC. Amino acids: CSANQQGNYGYTF.

In this sample, this clonotype turned up a few times. The rearrangement joins TRBV12-3 or TRBV12-4 to TRBJ2-5; D unresolved. Trimming left V 5 bases short and J 5 bases short, with 18 bases between. CDR3 length: 15 residues. As DNA, the CDR3 is TGTGCCAGCAGTCCATCACTCGGCTCCTGGGAGACCCAGTACTTC. It codes for CASSPSLGSWETQYF.

The chain recombines TRBV2 with TRBJ2-5, with unresolved D. The CDR3 contains 11 residues. Trimming took off 6 bases at V and 5 bases at J, with 7 bases between the two ends. The V gene's germline CDR1 is SNHLY and CDR2 FYNNEI. CDR3 in DNA: TGTGCCAGCAGCGTTGACGAGACCCAGTACTTC. Translating it yields CASSVDETQYF. Filled out from reference TRBV2 and TRBJ2-5, the complete variable domain reads EPEVTQTPSHQVTQMGQEVILRCVPISNHLYFYWYRQILGQKVEFLVSFYNNEISEKSEIFDDQFSVERPDGSNFTLKIRSTKLEDSAMYFCASSVDETQYFGPGTRLLVL.

This clonotype has just a few counts. The chain couples TRBV12-3 or TRBV12-4 to TRBJ2-1; 12 bases map to TRBD2. The CDR3 extends over 17 amino acids. J lost 8 bases, V lost 5 bases, and 13 bases had no gene match. DNA of the CDR3: TGTGCCAGCAGTCCCTGGACTAGCGGGACCTCGTTGGATGAGCAGTTCTTC. It specifies CASSPWTSGTSLDEQFF.

The CDR3 sequence: CASRLQGTYEQYF. CDR3 nucleotides: TGTGCCAGCAGGCTACAGGGGACCTACGAGCAGTACTTC. V is TRBV12-3 or TRBV12-4 and J is TRBJ2-7; 7 positions match TRBD1. V trimming: 6 bases; J trimming: 2 bases; junction bases outside the gene matches: 4. This CDR3 is 13 amino acids long.

This clonotype was detected a few times. V is TRBV20-1 and J is TRBJ2-7; perhaps TRBD1 as D (6 bases). Germline CDR1 and CDR2: DFQATT and SNEGSKA (reference sequence). The CDR3 consists of 13 residues. CDR3 in amino acids: CRAVGGSPYEQYF. The CDR3 DNA reads as TGCAGGGCCGTTGGGGGCAGTCCCTACGAGCAGTACTTC.

This clonotype was seen only a few times. The CDR3 nucleotides read TGCGCCAGCAGCCCAGGATTGCGGGCTAACTACGAGCAGTACTTC. It translates to CASSPGLRANYEQYF. The chain joins TRBV4-3 to TRBJ2-7; D might be TRBD2 (5 bases). Germline loops: CDR1 LGHNA, CDR2 YSLEER. The CDR3 contains 15 residues. Trimming shortened V by 4 bases and J by 3 bases, and 16 bases separated the two germline ends.

V and J are TRBV5-1 and TRBJ1-2, with D maybe TRBD1 (5 bases). The CDR3 covers 15 residues. V was shortened by 1 base and J by 2 bases, with 12 bases between the two germline ends. The germline V gene has CDR1 SGHRS and CDR2 YFSETQ. CDR3 residues: CASSLSGTGNYGYTF. The CDR3 bases are TGCGCCAGCAGCTTGAGCGGGACCGGCAACTATGGCTACACCTTC. The full variable domain, in which reference TRBV5-1 and TRBJ1-2 provide the parts outside the CDR3, is KAGVTQTPRYLIKTRGQQVTLSCSPISGHRSVSWYQQTPGQGLQFLFEYFSETQRNKGNFPGRFSGRQFSNSRSEMNVSTLELGDSALYLCASSLSGTGNYGYTFGSGTRLTVV.

The chain employs TRBV20-1 and TRBJ2-5; 9 bases are shared with TRBD2. Trimming at V came to 2 bases and at J to 5 bases, leaving 9 bases not matched to a gene. The CDR3 runs 15 residues. Germline CDR1 DFQATT, CDR2 SNEGSKA (reference sequence). CDR3 nucleotide sequence: TGCAGTGCTAGACCGACTCTAGCGGGATATGAGACCCAGTACTTC. Translating gives CSARPTLAGYETQYF.

This chain connects TRBV28 to TRBJ2-5, with D possibly matching TRBD1 (5 bases). CDR3 size: 16 residues. V gave up 2 bases and J gave up 4 bases, with 17 bases separating them. Germline CDR1 MDHEN, CDR2 SYDVKM. In nucleotides, the CDR3 is TGTGCCAGCAGTTTAGACGGGCAGGGATGTCGAGAGACCCAGTACTTC. As protein: CASSLDGQGCRETQYF.

This clonotype occurred many times. The CDR3 does not close with the conserved phenylalanine or tryptophan, likely indicating a read error. Because the CDR3's place on the DNA is in doubt, the DNA is left out and the CDR3 is given as listed by TCRdb. This chain uses TRBV4-3 with TRBJ1-6. In germline, CDR1 is LGHNA, CDR2 YSLEER. The CDR3 contains 18 residues when both ends are counted. This CDR3 reads CASSQDPTTTGHFGPGID.

Many counts were recorded for this clonotype. The rearrangement joins TRBV20-1 to TRBJ1-2; D unclear. Trimming shortened V by 6 bases and J by 2 bases, and 16 bases separated the two germline ends. Germline V gene lookup returns CDR1 DFQATT and CDR2 SNEGSKA (reference sequence). The CDR3 spans 14 residues. The CDR3 bases are TGCAGTGCGAACGAGGGTGCCGCAAACTATGGCTACACCTTC. Translation: CSANEGAANYGYTF.

The V and J genes are TRBV27 and TRBJ2-1; no definite D call. The V and J ends lost 5 bases and 5 bases respectively, with 7 bases between them. Germline CDR1 is MNHEY and CDR2 is SMNVEV (reference sequence). This CDR3 has 12 amino acids. CDR3 bases: TGTGCCAGCAGTCGCCTTCACAATGAGCAGTTCTTC. It translates to CASSRLHNEQFF.

This sequence joins TRBV5-1 and TRBJ2-6, with D perhaps TRBD2 (6 bases). With 1 base removed from V and 0 bases from J, the gap between germline ends came to 11 bases. This CDR3 is built from 17 residues. Germline V gene data show CDR1 as SGHRS and CDR2 as YFSETQ. DNA for the CDR3: TGCGCCAGCAGCTTGATAGCGGCGCCCTCTGGGGCCAACGTCCTGACTTTC. Protein: CASSLIAAPSGANVLTF.

The sample holds a few counts of this clonotype. This chain joins TRBV20-1 and TRBJ2-7; the match to TRBD2 covers 15 bases. Germline CDR1 is DFQATT and CDR2 is SNEGSKA (reference sequence). Trimming removed 6 bases from V and 7 bases from J; junction bases left unmatched: 16. This CDR3 is 17 amino acids long. The DNA of the CDR3 is TGCAGTGCCCCAGGGGCGGGGACTAGCGGGGGGCCGTGGGAGCAGTACTTC. It is translated as CSAPGAGTSGGPWEQYF.

This clonotype was counted a few times. The CDR3 here is CASSYLRDGYTF. In DNA form, the CDR3 reads TGTGCCAGCAGTTATCTTCGGGATGGCTACACCTTC. This chain links TRBV7-9 with TRBJ1-2, with D hard to call. CDR1 is SEHNR, CDR2 FQNEAQ, per germline (reference sequence). This CDR3 has 12 residues. Trimming removed 6 bases at V and 6 bases at J, with 11 bases between.

This clonotype was seen only a few times. The chain carries TRBV6-2 or TRBV6-3 and TRBJ2-3, with D maybe TRBD2 (5 bases). V lost 6 bases and J 2 bases, leaving 33 bases between the germline ends. The CDR3 consists of 21 residues. The germline V gene has CDR1 MNHEY and CDR2 SVGEGT. CDR3 amino acids: CASSTDFFDGILTGSTDTQYF. The CDR3 region has the DNA TGTGCCAGCAGCACGGACTTTTTCGATGGGATTCTAACGGGGTCCACAGATACGCAGTATTTT.

This clonotype has only a few counts. The chain recombines TRBV18 with TRBJ1-1; 7 nucleotides align to TRBD1. This CDR3 has 13 residues. Germline V lookup: CDR1 KGHSH, CDR2 LQKENI. J gave up 7 bases and V 3 bases, and 5 bases lay outside the gene matches. The CDR3 nucleotides read TGTGCCAGCTCACCTTCGGGACAGCGTGAAGCTTTCTTT. Its protein product is CASSPSGQREAFF.

This clonotype occurred a few times. This chain connects TRBV11-2 to TRBJ2-3, with D uncertain. The CDR3 loop spans 14 amino acids. Trimming left V 4 bases short and J 0 bases short, with 8 bases between. The V gene's germline CDR1 is SGHAT and CDR2 FQNNGV. The CDR3 coding sequence is TGTGCCAGCAGCTCATACAGAAGCACAGATACGCAGTATTTT. Residues: CASSSYRSTDTQYF.

V and J are TRBV7-9 and TRBJ2-1; 9 nucleotides agree with TRBD1. Germline CDR1 and CDR2: SEHNR and FQNEAQ (reference sequence). CDR3 length: 14 amino acids. J lost 7 bases, V lost 3 bases, and 4 bases had no gene match. The CDR3 DNA sequence: TGTGCCAGCAGCTTCCGGACAGGGGTAAATGAGCAGTTCTTC. This encodes CASSFRTGVNEQFF.

This sequence joins TRBV29-1 and TRBJ1-1, with no clear D. The germline CDR1 and CDR2 sequences are SQVTM and ANQGSEA. V lost 6 bases and J lost 1, with 12 bases in between. The CDR3 sequence is 13 residues long. The CDR3 region is CSVTHTANTEAFF. DNA for the CDR3: TGCAGCGTCACACATACAGCGAACACTGAAGCTTTCTTT. Full variable domain (outside the CDR3, taken from reference TRBV29-1 and TRBJ1-1): SAVISQKPSRDICQRGTSLTIQCQVDSQVTMMFWYRQQPGQSLTLIATANQGSEATYESGFVIDKFPISRPNLTFSTLTVSNMSPEDSSIYLCSVTHTANTEAFFGQGTRLTVV.